The T cell receptor (beta chain) under discussion was sequenced for a study of T-cell memory formation after mild COVID-19. A single record per CDR3 protein comes from TCRdb applying MiXCR to the 5' RACE reads. This sample has roughly 450,000 distinct CDR3 sequences, with 15% to 20% found just once. This CDR3 region has 13 residues. V dropped 4 bases and J dropped 0 bases, with 8 bases sitting between them. Germline V gene sequence: CDR1 SGHNT, CDR2 YYREEE (reference sequence). The sample was PBMCs or a T cell subset sorted from them (not recorded which). This TCR was recovered from an adult woman who had mild COVID-19 (a few samples of this study predate the infection). Cell type and time point are not known. V gene TRBV5-4 combines with J gene TRBJ2-7, with D perhaps being TRBD1 or TRBD2 (5 bases each). Here the CDR3 reads CASSRDASYEQYF. The CDR3 DNA sequence: TGTGCCAGCAGCCGGGACGCCTCCTACGAGCAGTACTTC.